This T cell receptor beta chain derives from a study of T cells in localized non-small cell lung cancer. Some clones are missing from TCRdb's copy, which holds only in-frame ones; the method was immunoSEQ multiplex PCR. The sample holds about 1,400 clones; approximately 26% are singletons and the top ten take 13% to 15%. This clone counts as medium-sized (0.01 to 0.1%). What it recognizes is unknown. Study outcomes and limitations: There was higher T cell clonality in uninvolved adjacent lung than in tumor, and it was highest there. There was an association of higher blood T cell density with longer overall survival. The appearance of a median approximately 60 of the top 100 tumor clones was seen in adjacent lung.

Germline-derived CDR1 and CDR2 are SGHNT and YENEEA. The CDR3 loop spans 15 amino acids. The ends lost 5 bases at V and 4 bases at J; junction bases unmatched: 7. Taken at least 2 cm from the tumor margin, the adjacent lung showed no atypia. This TCR derives from a woman aged 18-49 years with stage III lung adenocarcinoma. Sequencing was performed on normal lung tissue next to the tumor, taken before any cancer treatment. This chain joins TRBV11-3 and TRBJ2-5; 10 bases are a match to TRBD2. The CDR3 bases are TGTGCCAGCAGCCCAAGCGGGGGGGCTACAGAGACCCAGTACTTC. Translation: CASSPSGGATETQYF. Full variable domain (remainder filled in from reference TRBV11-3 and TRBJ2-5): EAGVVQSPRYKIIEKKQPVAFWCNPISGHNTLYWYLQNLGQGPELLIRYENEEAVDDSQLPKDRFSAERLKGVDSTLKIQPAELGDSAVYLCASSPSGGATETQYFGPGTRLLVL.